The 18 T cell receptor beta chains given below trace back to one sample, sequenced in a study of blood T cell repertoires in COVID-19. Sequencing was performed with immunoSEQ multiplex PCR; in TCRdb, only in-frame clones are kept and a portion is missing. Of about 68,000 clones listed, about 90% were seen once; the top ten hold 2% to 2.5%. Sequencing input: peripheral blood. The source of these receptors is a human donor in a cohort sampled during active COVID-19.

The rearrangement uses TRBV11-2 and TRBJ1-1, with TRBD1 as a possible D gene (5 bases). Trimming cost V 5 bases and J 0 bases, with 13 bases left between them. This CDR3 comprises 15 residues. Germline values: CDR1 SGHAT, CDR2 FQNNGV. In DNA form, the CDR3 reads TGTGCCAGCAGCCCTCAGGGTCGAATGAACACTGAAGCTTTCTTT. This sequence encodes CASSPQGRMNTEAFF.

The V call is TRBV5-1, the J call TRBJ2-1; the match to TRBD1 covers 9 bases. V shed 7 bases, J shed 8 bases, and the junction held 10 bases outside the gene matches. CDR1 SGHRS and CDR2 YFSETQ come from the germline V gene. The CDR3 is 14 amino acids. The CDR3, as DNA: TGCGCCAGCCAGACAGGGGGAGGGCGTGATGAGCAGTTCTTC. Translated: CASQTGGGRDEQFF.

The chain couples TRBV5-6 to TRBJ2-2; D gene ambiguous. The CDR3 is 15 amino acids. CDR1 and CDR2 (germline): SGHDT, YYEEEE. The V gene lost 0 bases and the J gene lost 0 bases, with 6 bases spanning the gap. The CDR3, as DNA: TGTGCCAGCAGCTTGGGCACTACGAACACCGGGGAGCTGTTTTTT. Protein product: CASSLGTTNTGELFF. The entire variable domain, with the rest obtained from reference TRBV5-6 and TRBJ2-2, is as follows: DAGVTQSPTHLIKTRGQQVTLRCSPKSGHDTVSWYQQALGQGPQFIFQYYEEEERQRGNFPDRFSGHQFPNYSSELNVNALLLGDSALYLCASSLGTTNTGELFFGEGSRLTVL.

Here the CDR3 reads CASNPPGRDQPQHF. CDR3 sequence (DNA): TGTGCCAGTAACCCTCCGGGAAGGGATCAGCCCCAGCATTTT. The chain is built from TRBV19 and TRBJ1-5; D is ambiguous. CDR3 length: 14 residues. Germline V gene lookup returns CDR1 LNHDA and CDR2 SQIVND (reference sequence). Between the trimmed V and J ends, which lost 7 bases and 5 bases, there was a span of 15 bases.

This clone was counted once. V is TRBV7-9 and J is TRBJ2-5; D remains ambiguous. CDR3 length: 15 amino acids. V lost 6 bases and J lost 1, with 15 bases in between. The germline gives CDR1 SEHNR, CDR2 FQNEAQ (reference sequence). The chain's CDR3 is CASSGWVRSQETQYF. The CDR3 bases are TGTGCCAGCAGTGGGTGGGTACGGAGCCAAGAGACCCAGTACTTC.

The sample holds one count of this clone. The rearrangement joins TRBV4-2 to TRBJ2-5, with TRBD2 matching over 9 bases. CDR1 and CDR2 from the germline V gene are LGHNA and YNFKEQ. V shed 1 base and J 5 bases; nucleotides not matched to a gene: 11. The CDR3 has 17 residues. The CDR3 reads CASSQGNRRGGPETQYF. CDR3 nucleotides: TGTGCCAGCAGCCAAGGAAACCGGCGGGGGGGCCCTGAGACCCAGTACTTC.

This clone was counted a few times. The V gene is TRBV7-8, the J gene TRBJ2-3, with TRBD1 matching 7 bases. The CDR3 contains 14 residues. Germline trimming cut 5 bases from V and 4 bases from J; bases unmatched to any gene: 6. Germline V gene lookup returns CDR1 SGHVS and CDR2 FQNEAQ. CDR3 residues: CASSTRDRADTQYF. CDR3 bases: TGTGCCAGCAGCACGCGAGACAGGGCAGATACGCAGTATTTT.

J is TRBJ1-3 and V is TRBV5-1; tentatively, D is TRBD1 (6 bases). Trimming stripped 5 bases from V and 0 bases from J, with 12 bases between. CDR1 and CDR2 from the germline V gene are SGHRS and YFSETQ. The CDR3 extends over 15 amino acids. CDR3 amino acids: CASSLTGSSGNTIYF. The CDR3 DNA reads TGCGCCAGCAGTCTGACAGGAAGCTCTGGAAACACCATATATTTT.

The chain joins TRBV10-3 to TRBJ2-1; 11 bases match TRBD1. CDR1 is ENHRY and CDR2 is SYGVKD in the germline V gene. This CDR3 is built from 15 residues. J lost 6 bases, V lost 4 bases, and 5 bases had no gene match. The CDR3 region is CAISGGQGVSNEQFF. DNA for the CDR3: TGTGCCATCAGTGGGGGACAGGGGGTAAGCAATGAGCAGTTCTTC.

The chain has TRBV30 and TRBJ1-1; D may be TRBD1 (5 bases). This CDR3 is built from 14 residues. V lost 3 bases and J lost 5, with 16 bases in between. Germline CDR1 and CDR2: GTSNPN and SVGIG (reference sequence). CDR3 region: CAWSWGIWRTEAFF. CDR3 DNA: TGTGCCTGGAGCTGGGGCATATGGAGAACTGAAGCTTTCTTT.

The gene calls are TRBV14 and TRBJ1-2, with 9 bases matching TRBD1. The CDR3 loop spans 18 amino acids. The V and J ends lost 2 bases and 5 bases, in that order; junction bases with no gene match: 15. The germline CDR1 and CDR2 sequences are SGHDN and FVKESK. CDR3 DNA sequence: TGTGCCAGCAGCCAAAACATCATAAAAGACAGGGGGAAGTATGGCTACACCTTC. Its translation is CASSQNIIKDRGKYGYTF.

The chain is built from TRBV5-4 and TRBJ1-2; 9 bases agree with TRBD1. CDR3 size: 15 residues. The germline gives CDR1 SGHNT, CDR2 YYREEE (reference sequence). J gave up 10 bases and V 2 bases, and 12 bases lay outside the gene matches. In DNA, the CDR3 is TGTGCCAGCAGCTTCGACAGTGGACAGGGGCGATCCTACACCTTC. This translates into CASSFDSGQGRSYTF. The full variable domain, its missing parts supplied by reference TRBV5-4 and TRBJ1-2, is ETGVTQSPTHLIKTRGQQVTLRCSSQSGHNTVSWYQQALGQGPQFIFQYYREEENGRGNFPPRFSGLQFPNYSSELNVNALELDDSALYLCASSFDSGQGRSYTFGSGTRLTVV.

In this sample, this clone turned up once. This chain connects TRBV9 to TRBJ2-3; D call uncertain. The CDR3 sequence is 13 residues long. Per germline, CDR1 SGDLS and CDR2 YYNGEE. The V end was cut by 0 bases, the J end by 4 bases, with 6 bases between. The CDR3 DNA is TGTGCCAGCAGCGTAGATCGGGCAGATACGCAGTATTTT. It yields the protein CASSVDRADTQYF.

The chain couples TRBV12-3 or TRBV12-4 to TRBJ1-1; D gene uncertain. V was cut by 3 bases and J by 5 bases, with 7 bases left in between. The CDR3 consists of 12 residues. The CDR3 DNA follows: TGTGCCAGCAGTTTTGGGAGGACTGAAGCTTTCTTT. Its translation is CASSFGRTEAFF.

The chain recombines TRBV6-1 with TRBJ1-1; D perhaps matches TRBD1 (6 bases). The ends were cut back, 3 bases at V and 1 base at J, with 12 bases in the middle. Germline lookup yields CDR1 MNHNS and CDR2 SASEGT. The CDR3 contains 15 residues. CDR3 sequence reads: CASSDQGQKNTEAFF. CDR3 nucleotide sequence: TGTGCCAGCAGTGACCAAGGACAGAAGAACACTGAAGCTTTCTTT.

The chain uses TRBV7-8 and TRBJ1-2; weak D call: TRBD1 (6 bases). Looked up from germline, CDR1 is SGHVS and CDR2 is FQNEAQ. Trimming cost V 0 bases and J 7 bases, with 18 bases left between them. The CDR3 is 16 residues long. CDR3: CASSLALRGRVGGYTF. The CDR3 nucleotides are TGTGCCAGCAGCTTAGCGTTAAGGGGGAGAGTAGGTGGCTACACCTTC.

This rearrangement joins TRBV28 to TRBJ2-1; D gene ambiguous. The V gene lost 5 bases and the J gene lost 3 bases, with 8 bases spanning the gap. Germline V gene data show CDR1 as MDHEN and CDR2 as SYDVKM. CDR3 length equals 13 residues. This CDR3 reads CASSQNFYNEQFF. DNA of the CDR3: TGTGCCAGCAGTCAGAATTTCTACAATGAGCAGTTCTTC.

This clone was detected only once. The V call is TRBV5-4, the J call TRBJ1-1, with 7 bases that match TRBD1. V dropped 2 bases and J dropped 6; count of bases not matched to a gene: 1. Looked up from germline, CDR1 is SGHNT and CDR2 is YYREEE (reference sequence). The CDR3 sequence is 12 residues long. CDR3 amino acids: CASSFGTAEAFF. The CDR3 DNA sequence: TGTGCCAGCAGCTTCGGGACAGCTGAAGCTTTCTTT.